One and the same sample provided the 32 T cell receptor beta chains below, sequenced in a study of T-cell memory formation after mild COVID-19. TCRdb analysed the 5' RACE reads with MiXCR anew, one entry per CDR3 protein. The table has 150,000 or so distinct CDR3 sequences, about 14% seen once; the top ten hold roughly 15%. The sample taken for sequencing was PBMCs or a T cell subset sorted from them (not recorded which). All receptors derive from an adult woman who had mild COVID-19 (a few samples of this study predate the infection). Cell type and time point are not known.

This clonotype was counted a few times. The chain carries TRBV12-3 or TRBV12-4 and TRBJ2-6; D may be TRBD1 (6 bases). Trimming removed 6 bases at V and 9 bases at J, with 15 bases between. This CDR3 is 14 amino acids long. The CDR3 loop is CASRPGHQNNVLTF. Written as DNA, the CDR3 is TGTGCCAGCAGACCGGGACACCAAAACAACGTCCTGACTTTC.

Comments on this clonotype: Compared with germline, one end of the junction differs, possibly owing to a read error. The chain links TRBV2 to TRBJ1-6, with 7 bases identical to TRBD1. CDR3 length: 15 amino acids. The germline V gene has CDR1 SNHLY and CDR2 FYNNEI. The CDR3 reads CASRITGQYNSPIHF. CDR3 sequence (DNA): TGTGCCAGCAGGATAACGGGACAGTATAATTCACCCATCCACTTT.

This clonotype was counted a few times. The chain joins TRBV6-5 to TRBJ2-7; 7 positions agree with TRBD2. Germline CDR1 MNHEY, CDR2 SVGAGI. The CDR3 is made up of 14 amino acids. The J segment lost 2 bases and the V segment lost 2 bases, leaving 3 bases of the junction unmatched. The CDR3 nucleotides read TGTGCCAGCAGTTACGCGGGGGTTCCCTACGAGCAGTACTTC. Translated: CASSYAGVPYEQYF.

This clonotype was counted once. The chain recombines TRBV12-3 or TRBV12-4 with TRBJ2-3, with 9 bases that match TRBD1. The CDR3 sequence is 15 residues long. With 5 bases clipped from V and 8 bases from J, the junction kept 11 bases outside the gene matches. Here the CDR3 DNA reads TGTGCCAGCAGTACCGGGACAGGGAGTTTAGGTACGCAGTATTTT. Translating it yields CASSTGTGSLGTQYF.

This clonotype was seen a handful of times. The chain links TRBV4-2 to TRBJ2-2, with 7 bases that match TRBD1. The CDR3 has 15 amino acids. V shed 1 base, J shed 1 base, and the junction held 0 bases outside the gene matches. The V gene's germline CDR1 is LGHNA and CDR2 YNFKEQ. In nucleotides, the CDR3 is TGTGCCAGCAGCCAAGGACAGGGGAACACCGGGGAGCTGTTTTTT. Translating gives CASSQGQGNTGELFF.

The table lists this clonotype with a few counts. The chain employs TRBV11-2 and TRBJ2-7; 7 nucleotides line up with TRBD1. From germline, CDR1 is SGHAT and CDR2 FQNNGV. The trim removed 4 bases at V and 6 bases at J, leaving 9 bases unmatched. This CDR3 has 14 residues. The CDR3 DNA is TGTGCCAGCAGCTCCCTACAGGGGTCCGGCGAGCAGTACTTC. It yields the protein CASSSLQGSGEQYF.

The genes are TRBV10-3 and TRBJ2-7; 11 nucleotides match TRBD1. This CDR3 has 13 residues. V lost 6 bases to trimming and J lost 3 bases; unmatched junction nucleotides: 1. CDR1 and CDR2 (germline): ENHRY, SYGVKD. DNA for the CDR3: TGTGCCATCAGGGGGACAGGGGGCTACGAGCAGTACTTC. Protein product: CAIRGTGGYEQYF.

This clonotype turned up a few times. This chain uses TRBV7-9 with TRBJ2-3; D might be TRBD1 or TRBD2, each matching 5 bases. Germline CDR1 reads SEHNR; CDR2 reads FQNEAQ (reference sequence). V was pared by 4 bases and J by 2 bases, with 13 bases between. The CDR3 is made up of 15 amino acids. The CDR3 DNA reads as TGTGCCAGCAGCTGGGGACGAACCAACACAGATACGCAGTATTTT. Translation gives CASSWGRTNTDTQYF.

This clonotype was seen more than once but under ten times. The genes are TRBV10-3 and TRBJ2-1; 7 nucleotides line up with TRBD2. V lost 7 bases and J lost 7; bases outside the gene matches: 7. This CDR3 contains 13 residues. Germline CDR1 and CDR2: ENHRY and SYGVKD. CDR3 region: CAITRGSPNEQFF. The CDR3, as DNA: TGTGCCATCACCCGCGGGAGTCCTAATGAGCAGTTCTTC.

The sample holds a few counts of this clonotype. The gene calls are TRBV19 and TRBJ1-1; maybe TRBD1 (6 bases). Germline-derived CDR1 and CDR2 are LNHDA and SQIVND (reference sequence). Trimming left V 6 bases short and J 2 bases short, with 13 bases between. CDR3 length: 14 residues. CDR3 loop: CASRPKGVNTEAFF. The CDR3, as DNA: TGTGCCAGTAGACCGAAGGGGGTAAACACTGAAGCTTTCTTT.

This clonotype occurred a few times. The CDR3 sequence is CASSRLATSQETQYF. The CDR3 bases are TGCGCCAGCTCTCGTTTAGCCACCTCCCAAGAGACCCAGTACTTC. V gene TRBV5-1 combines with J gene TRBJ2-5; D is undetermined. The V end lost 7 bases, the J end lost 1 base, and 17 bases lay between the germline ends. The germline gives CDR1 SGHRS, CDR2 YFSETQ. The CDR3 runs to 15 residues.

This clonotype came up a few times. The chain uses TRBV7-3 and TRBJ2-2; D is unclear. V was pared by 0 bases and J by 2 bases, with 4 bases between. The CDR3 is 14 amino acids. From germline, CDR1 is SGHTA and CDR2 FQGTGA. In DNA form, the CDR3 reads TGTGCCAGCAGCTTAACGTACAACACCGGGGAGCTGTTTTTT. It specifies CASSLTYNTGELFF.

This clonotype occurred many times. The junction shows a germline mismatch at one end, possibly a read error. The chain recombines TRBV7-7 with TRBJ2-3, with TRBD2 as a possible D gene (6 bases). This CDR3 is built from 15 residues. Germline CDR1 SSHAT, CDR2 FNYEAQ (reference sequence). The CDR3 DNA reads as TGTGCTAGCAGCTCGGGACTTTCGAGCACAGATACGCAGTATTTT. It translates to CASSSGLSSTDTQYF.

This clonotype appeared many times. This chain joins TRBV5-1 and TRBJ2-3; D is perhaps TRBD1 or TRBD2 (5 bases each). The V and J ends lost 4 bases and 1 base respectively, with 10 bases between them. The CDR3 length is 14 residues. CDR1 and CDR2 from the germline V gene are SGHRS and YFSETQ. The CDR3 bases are TGCGCCAGCAGCACCCGGGACGGCACAGATACGCAGTATTTT. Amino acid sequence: CASSTRDGTDTQYF.

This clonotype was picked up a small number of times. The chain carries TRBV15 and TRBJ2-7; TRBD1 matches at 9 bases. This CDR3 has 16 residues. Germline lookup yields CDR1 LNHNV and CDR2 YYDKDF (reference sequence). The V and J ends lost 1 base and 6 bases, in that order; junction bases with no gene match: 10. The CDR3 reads CATSRATGTGTPEQYF. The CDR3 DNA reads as TGTGCCACCAGCAGAGCTACCGGGACAGGGACGCCCGAGCAGTACTTC.

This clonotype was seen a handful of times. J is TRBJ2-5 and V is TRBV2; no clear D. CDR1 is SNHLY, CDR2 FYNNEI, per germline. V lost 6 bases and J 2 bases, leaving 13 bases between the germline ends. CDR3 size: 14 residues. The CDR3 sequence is CASRGTSAQETQYF. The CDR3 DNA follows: TGTGCCAGCAGGGGAACGAGTGCACAAGAGACCCAGTACTTC.

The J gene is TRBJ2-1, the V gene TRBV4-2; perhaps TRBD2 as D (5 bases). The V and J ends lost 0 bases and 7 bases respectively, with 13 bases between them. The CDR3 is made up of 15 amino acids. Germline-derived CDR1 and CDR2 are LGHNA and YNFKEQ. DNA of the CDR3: TGTGCCAGCAGCCAAGATTTCACTAGTCAGAATGAGCAGTTCTTC. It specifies CASSQDFTSQNEQFF.

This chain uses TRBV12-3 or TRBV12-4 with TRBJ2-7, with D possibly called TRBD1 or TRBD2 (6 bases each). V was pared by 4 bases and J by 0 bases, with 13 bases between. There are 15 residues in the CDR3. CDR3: CASSYSGAISYEQYF. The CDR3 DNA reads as TGTGCCAGCAGTTATTCGGGGGCAATCTCCTACGAGCAGTACTTC.

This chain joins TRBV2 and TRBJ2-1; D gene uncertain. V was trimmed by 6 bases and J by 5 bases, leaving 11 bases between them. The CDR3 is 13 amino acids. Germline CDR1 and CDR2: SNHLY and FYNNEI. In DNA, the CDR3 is TGTGCCAGCAGAGCCACAGCACACAATGAGCAGTTCTTC. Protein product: CASRATAHNEQFF.

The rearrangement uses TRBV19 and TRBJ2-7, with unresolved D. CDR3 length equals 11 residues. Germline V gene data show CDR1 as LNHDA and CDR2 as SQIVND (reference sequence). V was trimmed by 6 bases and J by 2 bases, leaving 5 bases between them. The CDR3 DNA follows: TGTGCCAGTAGCGACGCCTACGAGCAGTACTTC. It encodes CASSDAYEQYF.

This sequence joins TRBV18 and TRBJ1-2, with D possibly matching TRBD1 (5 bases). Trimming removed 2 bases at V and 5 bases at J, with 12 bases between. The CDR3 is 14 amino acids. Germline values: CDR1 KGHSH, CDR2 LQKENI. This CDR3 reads CASSPSEQEYGYTF. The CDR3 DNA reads TGTGCCAGCTCACCAAGTGAACAGGAATATGGCTACACCTTC. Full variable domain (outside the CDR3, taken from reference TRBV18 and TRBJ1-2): NAGVMQNPRHLVRRRGQEARLRCSPMKGHSHVYWYRQLPEEGLKFMVYLQKENIIDESGMPKERFSAEFPKEGPSILRIQQVVRGDSAAYFCASSPSEQEYGYTFGSGTRLTVV.

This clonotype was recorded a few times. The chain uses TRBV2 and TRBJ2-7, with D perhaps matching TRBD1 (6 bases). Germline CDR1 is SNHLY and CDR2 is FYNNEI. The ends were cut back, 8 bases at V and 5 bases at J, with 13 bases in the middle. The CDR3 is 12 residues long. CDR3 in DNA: TGTGCCAGCCTGGGACAATCCCACGAGCAGTACTTC. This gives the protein CASLGQSHEQYF.

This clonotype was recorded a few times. As DNA, the CDR3 is TGTGCCAGCAGCCCGGGGGTACTAGCGGGCAACAATGAGCAGTTCTTC. Its protein product is CASSPGVLAGNNEQFF. This chain connects TRBV5-5 to TRBJ2-1, with TRBD2 identical over 9 bases. With 4 bases clipped from V and 5 bases from J, the junction kept 10 bases outside the gene matches. The CDR3 covers 16 residues. Germline CDR1 and CDR2: SGHKS and YYEKEE (reference sequence).

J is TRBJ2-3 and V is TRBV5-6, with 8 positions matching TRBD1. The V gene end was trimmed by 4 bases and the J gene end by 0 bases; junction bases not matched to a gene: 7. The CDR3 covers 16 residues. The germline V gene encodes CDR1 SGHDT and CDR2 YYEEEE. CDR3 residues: CASSMDRVFSTDTQYF. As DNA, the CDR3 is TGTGCCAGCAGCATGGACAGGGTGTTCAGCACAGATACGCAGTATTTT.

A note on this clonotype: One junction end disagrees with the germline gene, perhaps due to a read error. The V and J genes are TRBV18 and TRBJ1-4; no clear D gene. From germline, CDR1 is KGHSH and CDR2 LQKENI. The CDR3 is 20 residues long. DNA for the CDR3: TGTGCCAGCTCACCTCAGTTTACGGGCCTCGCCCCTGCAACTAAGGAAAAACTGTTTTTT. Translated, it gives CASSPQFTGLAPATKEKLFF.

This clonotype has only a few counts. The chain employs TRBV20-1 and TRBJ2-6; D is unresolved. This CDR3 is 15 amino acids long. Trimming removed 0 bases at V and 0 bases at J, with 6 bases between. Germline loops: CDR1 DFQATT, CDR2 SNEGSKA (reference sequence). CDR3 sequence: CSARDSRSGANVLTF. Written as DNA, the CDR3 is TGCAGTGCTAGAGACTCCCGCTCTGGGGCCAACGTCCTGACTTTC.

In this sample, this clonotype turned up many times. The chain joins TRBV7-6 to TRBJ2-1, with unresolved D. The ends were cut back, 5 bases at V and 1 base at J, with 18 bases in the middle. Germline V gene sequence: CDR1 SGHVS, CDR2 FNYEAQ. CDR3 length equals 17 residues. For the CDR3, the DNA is TGTGCCAGCAGCGCAGAGTTTGGGGTACGGTCCTACAATGAGCAGTTCTTC. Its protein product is CASSAEFGVRSYNEQFF.

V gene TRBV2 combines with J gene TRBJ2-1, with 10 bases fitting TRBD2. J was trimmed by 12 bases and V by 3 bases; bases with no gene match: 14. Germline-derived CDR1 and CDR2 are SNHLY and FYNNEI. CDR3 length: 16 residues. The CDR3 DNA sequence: TGTGCCAGCAGTGATGAGTCCCTAGCGGGGGATCTCGTGCAGTTCTTC. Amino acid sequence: CASSDESLAGDLVQFF.

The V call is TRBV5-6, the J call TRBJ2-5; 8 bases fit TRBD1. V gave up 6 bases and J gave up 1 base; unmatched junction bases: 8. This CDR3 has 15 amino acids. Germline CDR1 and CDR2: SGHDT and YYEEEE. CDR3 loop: CASTARTGIQETQYF. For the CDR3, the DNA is TGTGCCAGCACCGCTAGGACAGGGATCCAAGAGACCCAGTACTTC.

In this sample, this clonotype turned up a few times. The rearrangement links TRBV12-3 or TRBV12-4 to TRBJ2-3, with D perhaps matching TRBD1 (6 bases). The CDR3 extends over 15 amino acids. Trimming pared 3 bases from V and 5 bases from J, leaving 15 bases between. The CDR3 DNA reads TGTGCCAGCAGTTTTGGTCAGGGGTGGGAAGATACGCAGTATTTT. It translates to CASSFGQGWEDTQYF.

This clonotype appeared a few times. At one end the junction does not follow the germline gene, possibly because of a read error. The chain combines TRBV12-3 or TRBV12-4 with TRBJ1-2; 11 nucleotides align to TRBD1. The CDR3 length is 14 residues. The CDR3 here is CASSLAMGTGGSAF. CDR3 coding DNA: TGTGCCAGCAGTTTGGCCATGGGGACAGGGGGAAGTGCATTC.

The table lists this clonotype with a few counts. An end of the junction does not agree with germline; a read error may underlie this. As DNA, the CDR3 is TGTGCTAGCAGCCCCTCTGGCGGAACGCGGAACGAGCAGTACTTC. Translating gives CASSPSGGTRNEQYF. V is TRBV7-7 and J is TRBJ2-7; D unclear. Germline lookup yields CDR1 SSHAT and CDR2 FNYEAQ (reference sequence). This CDR3 is 15 amino acids long.